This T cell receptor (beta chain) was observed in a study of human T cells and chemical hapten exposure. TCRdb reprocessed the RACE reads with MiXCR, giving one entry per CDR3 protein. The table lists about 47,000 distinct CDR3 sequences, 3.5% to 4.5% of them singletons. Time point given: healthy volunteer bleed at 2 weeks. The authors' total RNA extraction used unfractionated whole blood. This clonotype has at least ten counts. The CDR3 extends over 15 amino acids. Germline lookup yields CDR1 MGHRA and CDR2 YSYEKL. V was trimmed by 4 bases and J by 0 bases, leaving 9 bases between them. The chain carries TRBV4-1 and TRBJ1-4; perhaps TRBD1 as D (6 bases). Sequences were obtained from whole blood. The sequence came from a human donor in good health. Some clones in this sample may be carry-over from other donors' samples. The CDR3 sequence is CASSLPGATNEKLFF. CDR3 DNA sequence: TGCGCCAGCAGCCTCCCAGGGGCAACTAATGAAAAACTGTTTTTT.